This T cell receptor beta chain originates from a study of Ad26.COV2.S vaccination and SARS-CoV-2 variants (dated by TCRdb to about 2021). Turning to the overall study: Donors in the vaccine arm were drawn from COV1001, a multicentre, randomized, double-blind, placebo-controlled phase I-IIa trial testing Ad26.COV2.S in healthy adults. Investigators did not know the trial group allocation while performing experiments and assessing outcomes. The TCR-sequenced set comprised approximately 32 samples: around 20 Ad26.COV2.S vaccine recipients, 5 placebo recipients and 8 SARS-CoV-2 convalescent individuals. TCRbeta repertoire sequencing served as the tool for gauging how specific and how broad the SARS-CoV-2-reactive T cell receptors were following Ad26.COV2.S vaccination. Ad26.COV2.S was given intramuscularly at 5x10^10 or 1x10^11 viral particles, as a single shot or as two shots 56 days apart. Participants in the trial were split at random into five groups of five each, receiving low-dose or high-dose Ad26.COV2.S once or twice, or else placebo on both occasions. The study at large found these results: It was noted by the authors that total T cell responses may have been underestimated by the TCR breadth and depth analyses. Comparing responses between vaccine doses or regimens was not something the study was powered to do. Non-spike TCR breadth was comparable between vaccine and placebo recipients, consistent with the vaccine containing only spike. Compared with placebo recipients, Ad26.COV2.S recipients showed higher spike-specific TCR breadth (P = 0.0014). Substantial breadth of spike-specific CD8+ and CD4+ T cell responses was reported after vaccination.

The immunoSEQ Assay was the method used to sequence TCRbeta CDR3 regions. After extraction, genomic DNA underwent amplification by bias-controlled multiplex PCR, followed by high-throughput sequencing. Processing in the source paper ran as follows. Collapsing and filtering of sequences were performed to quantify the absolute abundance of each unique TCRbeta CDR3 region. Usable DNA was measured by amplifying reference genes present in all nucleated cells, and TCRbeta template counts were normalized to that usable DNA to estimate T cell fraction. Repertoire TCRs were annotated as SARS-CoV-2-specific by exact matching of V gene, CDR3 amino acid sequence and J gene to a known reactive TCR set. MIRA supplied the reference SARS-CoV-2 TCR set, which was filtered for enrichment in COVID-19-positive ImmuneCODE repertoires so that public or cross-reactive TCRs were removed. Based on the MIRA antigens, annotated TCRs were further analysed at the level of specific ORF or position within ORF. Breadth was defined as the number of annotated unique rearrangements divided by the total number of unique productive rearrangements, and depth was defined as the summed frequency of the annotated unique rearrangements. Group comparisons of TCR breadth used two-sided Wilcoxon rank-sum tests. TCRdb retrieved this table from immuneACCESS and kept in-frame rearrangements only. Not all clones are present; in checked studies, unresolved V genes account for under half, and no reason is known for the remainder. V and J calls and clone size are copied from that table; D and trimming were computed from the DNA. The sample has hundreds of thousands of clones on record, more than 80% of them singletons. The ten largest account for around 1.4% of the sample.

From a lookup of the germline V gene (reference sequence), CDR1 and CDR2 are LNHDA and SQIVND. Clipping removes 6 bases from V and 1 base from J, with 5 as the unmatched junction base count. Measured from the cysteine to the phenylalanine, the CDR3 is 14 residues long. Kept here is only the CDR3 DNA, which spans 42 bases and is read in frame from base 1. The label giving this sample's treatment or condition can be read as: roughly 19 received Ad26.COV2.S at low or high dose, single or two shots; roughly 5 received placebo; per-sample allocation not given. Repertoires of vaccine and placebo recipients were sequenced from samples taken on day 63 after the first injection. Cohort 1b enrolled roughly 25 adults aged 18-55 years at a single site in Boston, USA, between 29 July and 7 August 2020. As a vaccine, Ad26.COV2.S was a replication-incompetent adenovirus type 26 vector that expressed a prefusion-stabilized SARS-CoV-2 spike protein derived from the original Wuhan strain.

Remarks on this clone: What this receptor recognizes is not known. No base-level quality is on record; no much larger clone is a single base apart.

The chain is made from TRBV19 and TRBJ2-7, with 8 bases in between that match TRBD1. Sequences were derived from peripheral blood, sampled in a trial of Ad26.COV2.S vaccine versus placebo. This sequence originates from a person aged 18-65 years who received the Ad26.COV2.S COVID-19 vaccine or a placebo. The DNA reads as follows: TGTGCCAGTAGCACGGACAGGGCATCCTACGAGCAGTACTTC. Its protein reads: CASSTDRASYEQYF.